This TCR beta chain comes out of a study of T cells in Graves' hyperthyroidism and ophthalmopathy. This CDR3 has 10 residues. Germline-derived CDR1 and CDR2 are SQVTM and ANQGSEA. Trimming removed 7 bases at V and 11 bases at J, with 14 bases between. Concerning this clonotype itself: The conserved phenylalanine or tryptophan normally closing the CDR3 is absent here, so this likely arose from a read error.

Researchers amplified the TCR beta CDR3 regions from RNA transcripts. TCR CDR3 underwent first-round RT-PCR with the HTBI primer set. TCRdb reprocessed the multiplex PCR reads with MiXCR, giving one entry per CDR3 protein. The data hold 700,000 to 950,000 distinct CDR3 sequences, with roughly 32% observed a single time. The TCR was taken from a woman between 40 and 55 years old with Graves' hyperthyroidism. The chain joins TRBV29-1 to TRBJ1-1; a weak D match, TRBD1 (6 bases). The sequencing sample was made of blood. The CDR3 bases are TGCAGCGCAGGGGAAGAGTTGGCTTTCCTT. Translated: CSAGEELAFL.